Below, 31 T cell receptor beta chains from the same sample are listed, as sequenced in a study of blood T cell repertoires in COVID-19. The protocol was immunoSEQ multiplex PCR, while the TCRdb copy is restricted to in-frame clones and leaves out a portion. The table lists hundreds of thousands of clones, roughly four fifths of them singletons. Specimen: peripheral blood. The receptor source for this set is a woman aged 40-49 years with active or convalescent COVID-19.

The chain links TRBV20-1 to TRBJ2-1; maybe TRBD2 (6 bases). This CDR3 is built from 14 residues. Trimming left V 3 bases short and J 6 bases short, with 15 bases between. CDR1 is DFQATT, CDR2 SNEGSKA, per germline (reference sequence). The CDR3: CSASPSGPGNEQFF. The CDR3 coding sequence is TGCAGTGCTAGTCCCAGCGGGCCTGGCAATGAGCAGTTCTTC.

The chain employs TRBV12-5 and TRBJ2-3, with D hard to call. This CDR3 spans 14 amino acids. V lost 6 bases, J lost 1 base, and 11 bases lay in between. The germline V gene encodes CDR1 LGHNT and CDR2 FRNRAP. As DNA, the CDR3 is TGTGCTAGTGGCCATCAGGTCGGCACAGATACGCAGTATTTT. Translating gives CASGHQVGTDTQYF.

The genes are TRBV1 and TRBJ2-1; the table's D gene call, TRBD2, was not cross checked with the DNA. TRBV1 has pseudogene status. This CDR3 spans 16 amino acids. The CDR3 protein is CTSSQDERECNNEQFF. CDR3 bases: TGCACCAGCAGCCAAGACGAGCGGGAGTGTAACAATGAGCAGTTCTTC.

This sequence joins TRBV19 and TRBJ1-1; 9 bases align to TRBD1. The CDR3 covers 14 residues. V lost 6 bases to trimming and J lost 3 bases; unmatched junction nucleotides: 5. The germline CDR1 and CDR2 sequences are LNHDA and SQIVND (reference sequence). In DNA, the CDR3 is TGTGCCAGTAGATTCACAGGGGGCGACACTGAAGCTTTCTTT. Its translation: CASRFTGGDTEAFF.

The genes are TRBV28 and TRBJ2-5; 9 bases match TRBD2. With 2 bases clipped from V and 4 bases from J, the junction kept 5 bases outside the gene matches. This CDR3 comprises 15 residues. The V gene's germline CDR1 is MDHEN and CDR2 SYDVKM. This chain's CDR3 is CASSLAGGPGETQYF. In nucleotides, the CDR3 is TGTGCCAGCAGTTTAGCGGGAGGGCCAGGAGAGACCCAGTACTTC.

The gene calls are TRBV5-4 and TRBJ1-2, with D perhaps TRBD1 (6 bases). CDR1 and CDR2 from the germline V gene are SGHNT and YYREEE (reference sequence). This CDR3 region has 13 residues. The V end was cut by 5 bases, the J end by 2 bases, with 10 bases between. CDR3 in DNA: TGTGCCAGCAGGTTTGACAGGAACTATGGCTACACCTTC. Its translation: CASRFDRNYGYTF.

The rearrangement uses TRBV3-1 (or the pseudogene TRBV3-2) and TRBJ1-2; D perhaps matches TRBD1 (5 bases). The V and J ends lost 0 bases and 7 bases respectively, with 9 bases between them. The CDR3 loop spans 13 amino acids. Germline V gene lookup returns CDR1 LGHDT and CDR2 YNNKEL (reference sequence). CDR3 in amino acids: CASSQDFRVGYTF. CDR3 DNA: TGTGCCAGCAGCCAAGATTTCAGGGTTGGCTACACCTTC.

This clone was detected a few times. CDR3: CAWSPSGAQGGNQPQHF. CDR3 sequence (DNA): TGTGCCTGGAGTCCCTCGGGGGCTCAGGGGGGCAATCAGCCCCAGCATTTT. The chain is built from TRBV30 and TRBJ1-5; TRBD1 agrees at 7 bases. There are 17 residues in the CDR3. Germline V lookup: CDR1 GTSNPN, CDR2 SVGIG (reference sequence). Germline trimming cut 2 bases from V and 2 bases from J; bases unmatched to any gene: 12. The whole variable domain, remainder taken from reference TRBV30 and TRBJ1-5, is SQTIHQWPATLVQPVGSPLSLECTVEGTSNPNLYWYRQAAGRGLQLLFYSVGIGQISSEVPQNLSASRPQDRQFILSSKKLLLSDSGFYLCAWSPSGAQGGNQPQHFGDGTRLSIL.

The chain couples TRBV12-3 or TRBV12-4 to TRBJ1-1; maybe TRBD1 (6 bases). Trimming stripped 4 bases from V and 3 bases from J, with 9 bases between. CDR3 size: 13 residues. The CDR3: CASSWGGDTEAFF. CDR3 coding DNA: TGTGCCAGCAGTTGGGGGGGCGACACTGAAGCTTTCTTT.

The chain joins TRBV9 to TRBJ2-3; the match to TRBD2 covers 8 bases. The germline gives CDR1 SGDLS, CDR2 YYNGEE. After removal of 1 base from V and 8 bases from J, the junction contained 9 bases not matched to a gene. The CDR3 has 15 residues. The DNA for the CDR3 is TGTGCCAGCAGCGTACAGGGACTAGGGAGCGGTACGCAGTATTTT. Protein product: CASSVQGLGSGTQYF.

This chain joins TRBV11-1 and TRBJ2-6; 9 bases agree with TRBD1. The germline V gene has CDR1 SGHAT and CDR2 FQDESV (reference sequence). The CDR3 loop spans 16 amino acids. The trim removed 5 bases at V and 7 bases at J, leaving 9 bases unmatched. CDR3 loop: CASSRLGQGRANVLTF. For the CDR3, the DNA is TGTGCCAGCAGCCGACTGGGACAGGGCCGCGCCAACGTCCTGACTTTC.

This clone has just a few counts. The chain uses TRBV7-2 and TRBJ1-2; D remains ambiguous. Germline CDR1 SGHTA, CDR2 FQGNSA. There are 11 residues in the CDR3. V lost 1 base and J 8 bases, leaving 5 bases between the germline ends. The CDR3 DNA reads TGTGCCAGCAGCTTAGTAAGCGGCTACACCTTC. It yields the protein CASSLVSGYTF. Based on the CDR3 plus reference TRBV7-2 and TRBJ1-2, the full variable domain is GAGVSQSPSNKVTEKGKDVELRCDPISGHTALYWYRQSLGQGLEFLIYFQGNSAPDKSGLPSDRFSAERTGGSVSTLTIQRTQQEDSAVYLCASSLVSGYTFGSGTRLTVV.

The V call is TRBV28, the J call TRBJ1-2; 8 bases map to TRBD1. V trimming: 4 bases; J trimming: 5 bases; junction bases outside the gene matches: 3. The CDR3 sequence is 13 residues long. Germline CDR1 reads MDHEN; CDR2 reads SYDVKM. The CDR3 is CASSYRQGYGYTF. The CDR3 DNA follows: TGTGCCAGCAGTTACAGACAGGGGTATGGCTACACCTTC.

The chain carries TRBV9 and TRBJ1-1; 7 nucleotides align to TRBD1. This CDR3 comprises 14 residues. V lost 4 bases and J lost 5; bases outside the gene matches: 8. In germline, CDR1 is SGDLS, CDR2 YYNGEE. CDR3 nucleotides: TGTGCCAGCAGCACTTCGACAGGGCCGACTGAAGCTTTCTTT. Its translation: CASSTSTGPTEAFF.

The chain links TRBV7-9 to TRBJ1-4; D perhaps matches TRBD1 (6 bases). V lost 4 bases and J lost 4, with 16 bases in between. Germline CDR1 and CDR2: SEHNR and FQNEAQ (reference sequence). This CDR3 is built from 16 residues. CDR3 DNA: TGTGCCAGCAGCTCCCGGGACACAAGGCTTAATGAAAAACTGTTTTTT. Its translation: CASSSRDTRLNEKLFF. The full variable domain, in which reference TRBV7-9 and TRBJ1-4 provide the parts outside the CDR3, is DTGVSQNPRHKITKRGQNVTFRCDPISEHNRLYWYRQTLGQGPEFLTYFQNEAQLEKSRLLSDRFSAERPKGSFSTLEIQRTEQGDSAMYLCASSSRDTRLNEKLFFGSGTQLSVL.

Concerning this clone itself: Additional DNA sequences in this sample encode the identical CDR3. J is TRBJ1-5 and V is TRBV6-5, with D maybe TRBD1 (5 bases). The V gene lost 2 bases and the J gene lost 7 bases, with 6 bases spanning the gap. The length of the CDR3 is 12 residues. Germline-derived CDR1 and CDR2 are MNHEY and SVGAGI. DNA for the CDR3: TGTGCCAGCAGTTACCCAGGGCAGCCCCAGCATTTT. Translated: CASSYPGQPQHF.

The chain has TRBV30 and TRBJ2-3; possible D gene TRBD1, 5 bases. V was trimmed by 3 bases and J by 3 bases, leaving 10 bases between them. The germline CDR1 and CDR2 sequences are GTSNPN and SVGIG (reference sequence). The CDR3 length is 13 residues. The CDR3 region is CAWRGPATDTQYF. CDR3 sequence (DNA): TGTGCCTGGAGGGGGCCAGCTACAGATACGCAGTATTTT.

This clone has just a few counts. This same CDR3 is encoded by further DNA sequences in the sample. The rearrangement uses TRBV24-1 and TRBJ1-5, with 10 bases aligning to TRBD1. The CDR3 spans 14 residues. V was pared by 9 bases and J by 2 bases, with 3 bases of the junction left unmatched. Germline V gene lookup returns CDR1 KGHDR and CDR2 SFDVKD. Here the CDR3 DNA reads TGTGCCACCTCCGGGACAGGGGGCAATCAGCCCCAGCATTTT. This translates into CATSGTGGNQPQHF.

V usage is TRBV6-6 and J usage is TRBJ2-2, with TRBD1 matching over 7 bases. The germline V gene encodes CDR1 MNHNY and CDR2 SVGAGI (reference sequence). The V gene end was trimmed by 5 bases and the J gene end by 5 bases; junction bases not matched to a gene: 11. There are 16 residues in the CDR3. CDR3 sequence (DNA): TGTGCCAGCAGTCCCACAGGGGATTTAAAGACCGGGGAGCTGTTTTTT. It translates to CASSPTGDLKTGELFF.

DNA of the CDR3: TGTGCCAGCACCAATACAGGGTTTAACTATGGCTACACCTTC. As protein: CASTNTGFNYGYTF. The V call is TRBV3-1 (or the pseudogene TRBV3-2), the J call TRBJ1-2, with D perhaps TRBD1 (6 bases). CDR1 is LGHDT and CDR2 is YNNKEL in the germline V gene (reference sequence). V dropped 7 bases and J dropped 1 base, with 13 bases sitting between them. The CDR3 consists of 14 residues.

This clone was detected once. This chain connects TRBV7-3 to TRBJ2-3; 7 positions match TRBD1. This CDR3 spans 15 amino acids. Germline CDR1 SGHTA, CDR2 FQGTGA. The trim removed 3 bases at V and 1 base at J, leaving 4 bases unmatched. CDR3 nucleotides: TGTGCCAGCAGCTTGACAGGGATGGGCACAGATACGCAGTATTTT. Translation gives CASSLTGMGTDTQYF.

V gene TRBV5-1 combines with J gene TRBJ2-1, with 7 bases that match TRBD2. Per the germline V gene, CDR1 is SGHRS and CDR2 is YFSETQ. This CDR3 comprises 16 residues. The V gene end was trimmed by 4 bases and the J gene end by 8 bases; junction bases not matched to a gene: 15. DNA of the CDR3: TGCGCCAGCAGCCGAGGAGGAGGACTAGAAATCTATGAGCAGTTCTTC. Protein: CASSRGGGLEIYEQFF.

The V and J genes are TRBV7-9 and TRBJ1-1, with D unresolved. Between the trimmed V and J ends, which lost 5 bases and 1 base, there was a span of 11 bases. Germline assignment: CDR1 SEHNR and CDR2 FQNEAQ (reference sequence). The CDR3 extends over 14 amino acids. The CDR3 DNA follows: TGTGCCAGCAGCGTGGAGGGTTCGAACACTGAAGCTTTCTTT. It codes for CASSVEGSNTEAFF.

J is TRBJ1-1 and V is TRBV5-4; the D gene is possibly TRBD1 (6 bases). V lost 3 bases and J 0 bases, leaving 9 bases between the germline ends. There are 14 residues in the CDR3. CDR1 is SGHNT and CDR2 is YYREEE in the germline V gene (reference sequence). The CDR3 DNA is TGTGCCAGCAGCTCTACAGGGTTGAACACTGAAGCTTTCTTT. The encoded protein is CASSSTGLNTEAFF.

V usage is TRBV5-8 and J usage is TRBJ1-3; a weak D match, TRBD1 (6 bases). The CDR3 totals 14 residues. V shed 2 bases and J shed 1 base, with 7 bases lying between them. The V gene's germline CDR1 is SGHTS and CDR2 YDEGEE. The CDR3 sequence: CASSFTGSGNTIYF. DNA of the CDR3: TGTGCCAGCAGCTTCACAGGGTCTGGAAACACCATATATTTT.

V and J are TRBV11-2 and TRBJ2-7, with 7 bases aligning to TRBD1. Trimming cost V 5 bases and J 5 bases; bases outside gene matches: 9. Germline CDR1 is SGHAT and CDR2 is FQNNGV. This CDR3 comprises 14 residues. The CDR3 region has the DNA TGTGCCAGCAGCCGACAGACAGGGAGTAACGAGCAGTACTTC. Translation gives CASSRQTGSNEQYF.

The rearrangement joins TRBV6-4 to TRBJ2-1; a weak D match, TRBD1 (6 bases). V dropped 8 bases and J dropped 7 bases, with 9 bases sitting between them. CDR1 is MRHNA and CDR2 is SNTAGT in the germline V gene. The CDR3 runs to 11 residues. CDR3 nucleotides: TGTGCCAGCCGGCAGGGGAATGAGCAGTTCTTC. Translating it yields CASRQGNEQFF.

Concerning this clone: In the same sample, other DNA sequences code for this CDR3. This chain joins TRBV9 and TRBJ1-3, with TRBD1 as a possible D gene (5 bases). Trimming cost V 2 bases and J 0 bases, with 9 bases left between them. The V gene's germline CDR1 is SGDLS and CDR2 YYNGEE. This CDR3 is built from 15 residues. This chain's CDR3 is CASSVGGASGNTIYF. The CDR3 nucleotides are TGTGCCAGCAGCGTGGGGGGAGCCTCTGGAAACACCATATATTTT.

The chain is built from TRBV13 and TRBJ2-3; TRBD2 matches at 8 bases. The CDR3 length is 16 residues. Losses at the gene ends were 6 bases for V and 0 bases for J; bases not matched to a gene: 8. Per germline, CDR1 PRHDT and CDR2 FYEKMQ (reference sequence). The CDR3: CASSQAGGPSTDTQYF. For the CDR3, the DNA is TGTGCCAGCAGTCAGGCGGGAGGACCTAGCACAGATACGCAGTATTTT.

This clone is a singleton in its sample. The chain has TRBV24-1 and TRBJ2-1; tentative D call: TRBD2 (5 bases). Deletions cut 0 bases from V and 7 bases from J, with 9 bases between. This CDR3 comprises 14 residues. Per germline, CDR1 KGHDR and CDR2 SFDVKD. The CDR3 bases are TGTGCCACCAGTGATTTGAGCGGAAAGAATGAGCAGTTCTTC. Its translation: CATSDLSGKNEQFF.

This clone was observed a handful of times. The J gene is TRBJ2-2, the V gene TRBV24-1, with TRBD1 matching over 7 bases. The trim removed 4 bases at V and 1 base at J, leaving 5 bases unmatched. Per the germline V gene, CDR1 is KGHDR and CDR2 is SFDVKD. This CDR3 region has 16 residues. The CDR3 region has the DNA TGTGCCACCAGTGACACGGGACAGCGGAACACCGGGGAGCTGTTTTTT. Its translation: CATSDTGQRNTGELFF.